Sequencing of this TCR beta chain was carried out in a study of blood T cell repertoires in COVID-19. Libraries were prepared by immunoSEQ multiplex PCR; TCRdb keeps only in-frame clonotypes and omits some of them. The repertoire consists of 300,000 to 350,000 clones, with 87% occurring once and the leading ten covering about 8.9%. V was pared by 8 bases and J by 0 bases, with 16 bases between. The CDR3 consists of 16 residues. The sequence was obtained from a woman aged 18-29 years who had recovered from COVID-19. The rearrangement uses TRBV23-1 and TRBJ2-2, with D possibly being TRBD2 (6 bases). TRBV23-1 is classed as an ORF, of uncertain function. Source material: PBMCs or T cells enriched from blood (not recorded which). The CDR3 sequence: CASLGGRNANTGELFF. CDR3 DNA sequence: TGCGCCAGCCTAGGAGGGCGAAACGCGAACACCGGGGAGCTGTTTTTT.